This TCR beta chain was captured in a study of control samples from healthy donors and cancer patients. V was pared by 8 bases and J by 0 bases, with 8 bases between. Germline V gene lookup returns CDR1 LNHDA and CDR2 SQIVND (reference sequence). This CDR3 has 13 amino acids. Assay: immunoSEQ multiplex PCR; the TCRdb copy retains only in-frame clones and omits some. The sample gives 20,000 to 25,000 clones, more than 80% of which show up once; roughly 37% is in the top ten. The chain recombines TRBV19 with TRBJ1-5; D unclear. This receptor was taken from a man aged 60-69 years with head and neck cancer. Sequencing input: PBMCs. The CDR3 DNA sequence: TGTGCCAGTGGCAGTCTTAGCAATCAGCCCCAGCATTTT. Its protein product is CASGSLSNQPQHF.